These T cell receptor beta chains were read from a single sample in a study of Graves' ophthalmopathy and Graves' hyperthyroidism. TCRdb ran MiXCR on the multiplex PCR reads and lists one entry per CDR3 protein. This sample has roughly 400,000 distinct CDR3 sequences, with 17% found just once. Material for sequencing was peripheral blood. All receptors come from an adult woman with stable Graves' hyperthyroidism. The CDR3 runs from the conserved cysteine through the conserved F or W. D genes are given only for firm matches. The size of a clone is reported for some rows only, either as once, few or many, or as a class for expanded clones.

D gene	clone size	V gene	J gene	CDR3 length	CDR3 DNA	CDR3 protein
TRBD1	many	TRBV6-1	TRBJ1-2	14	TGTGCCAGCAGTGAGACAGGGGGCGCCTATGGCTACACCTTC	CASSETGGAYGYTF
TRBD1	-	TRBV5-1	TRBJ1-2	13	TGCGCCAGCGGACCCGACAGGGGATATGGCTACACCTTC	CASGPDRGYGYTF
-	many	TRBV5-6	TRBJ2-7	12	TGTGCCAGCAGCTTTGTTCCGGGAGAGCAGTACTTC	CASSFVPGEQYF
-	many	TRBV6-1	TRBJ2-2	15	TGTGCCAGCAGATTGAGGGGTTGGGGCACCGGGGAGCTGTTTTTT	CASRLRGWGTGELFF
-	-	TRBV12-3/TRBV12-4	TRBJ1-1	13	TGTGCCAGCACCCCTTACAGGGCTACTGAAGCTTTCTTT	CASTPYRATEAFF
-	many	TRBV12-3/TRBV12-4	TRBJ1-2	13	TGTGCCAGCAGTGGAGGAACAGGGCGGGGCTACACCTTC	CASSGGTGRGYTF
-	-	TRBV9	TRBJ2-7	15	TGTGCCAGCAGCGTAGCCCCATTCGGGAACTACGAGGAGTACTTC	CASSVAPFGNYEEYF
-	-	TRBV19	TRBJ1-5	15	TGTGCCAGTAGCATTAGCGAGACAGGCAATCAGCCCCAGCATTTT	CASSISETGNQPQHF
TRBD2	-	TRBV14	TRBJ2-3	17	TGTGCCAGCAGCCTGGACCGGGGACTAGCGGTCACAGATACGCAGTATTTT	CASSLDRGLAVTDTQYF
-	many	TRBV30	TRBJ1-6	14	TGTGCCTGGAGTGCGTACCTCTATAATTCACCCCTCCACTTT	CAWSAYLYNSPLHF
-	many	TRBV6-1	TRBJ2-2	12	TGTGCCAGCAAACTGATAGCCGGGGAGCTGTTTTTT	CASKLIAGELFF
-	many	TRBV29-1	TRBJ2-2	13	TGCAGCGTTGCGACAGCAAACACCGGGGAGCTGTTTTTT	CSVATANTGELFF
TRBD2	few	TRBV9	TRBJ2-7	15	TGTGCCAGCAGCCCAGGGACTAGCAACTCCTACGAGCAGTACTTC	CASSPGTSNSYEQYF
-	many	TRBV2	TRBJ2-7	15	TGTGCCAGCAGGGCCCTTGGGTCGGGATCCTACGAGCAGTACTTC	CASRALGSGSYEQYF
TRBD1	-	TRBV28	TRBJ1-1	16	TGTGCCAGCAGTTTGCGGACAGGGGGCAGGAGCACTGAAGCTTTCTTT	CASSLRTGGRSTEAFF
TRBD2	-	TRBV20-1	TRBJ2-5	14	TGCAGTGCCATCCCGGGGGGGCAGAAAGAGACCCAGTACTTC	CSAIPGGQKETQYF
-	many	TRBV20-1	TRBJ1-5	13	TGCAGTGCTAGTCAGGATACAAGTGAGCCCCAGCATTTT	CSASQDTSEPQHF
TRBD1	many	TRBV28	TRBJ2-2	16	TGTGCCAGCAGATCCCTAACAGGGGCGAACACCGGGGAGCTGTTTTTT	CASRSLTGANTGELFF
-	many	TRBV7-3	TRBJ2-1	15	TGTGCCAGCAGCTTAAGAACTAGTTTCCCCAATGAGCAGTTCTTC	CASSLRTSFPNEQFF
TRBD1	many	TRBV2	TRBJ1-1	14	TGTGCCAGCAGAGCAGACAGGGGGTACACTGAAGCTTTCTTT	CASRADRGYTEAFF
TRBD1	many	TRBV6-2/TRBV6-3	TRBJ2-7	14	TGTGCCAGCAGTACCACAGGGGTTCGATACGAGCAGTACTTC	CASSTTGVRYEQYF
-	many	TRBV6-2/TRBV6-3	TRBJ2-2	12	TGTGCCAGCACGTGGAACACCGGGGAGCTGTTTTTT	CASTWNTGELFF
-	many	TRBV27	TRBJ2-7	15	TGTGCCAGCAGTTTTCTCGCTAGACGCTCCTACGAGCAGTACTTC	CASSFLARRSYEQYF